A selection of T cell receptor beta chains follows, all from one sample in a study of T cell responses to AZD1222 COVID-19 vaccine. Using immunoSEQ multiplex PCR, the repertoire was profiled, and TCRdb retains in-frame clones only, with some absent. This sample yields under 95,000 clones, of which nearly 90% are seen a single time; almost 8.5% belongs to the top ten. Sequences were derived from peripheral blood, sampled on day 0 of AZD1222 vaccination. Receptor source: an adult in good health. Both conserved end residues are trimmed from each CDR3. The D gene is left open where the match is weak.

V: TRBV11-3
D: -
J: TRBJ1-1
CDR3: ASSLGGALNTEAF

V: TRBV6-2/TRBV6-3
D: TRBD1
J: TRBJ2-2
CDR3: ASSLTGSSAGELF

V: TRBV6-5
D: -
J: TRBJ1-3
CDR3: ASSYGQLGGNTIY

V: TRBV2
D: -
J: TRBJ1-2
CDR3: ASSATEHGYT

V: TRBV7-7
D: TRBD2
J: TRBJ2-5
CDR3: AISLAGVKETQY

V: TRBV18
D: -
J: TRBJ1-2
CDR3: ASSPDGYGYT

V: TRBV11-2
D: -
J: TRBJ2-7
CDR3: ASSPDRSGEQY

V: TRBV15
D: -
J: TRBJ1-4
CDR3: ATSRAPKTNEKLF

V: TRBV9
D: -
J: TRBJ2-4
CDR3: ASSVGDKAKNIQY

V: TRBV5-8
D: TRBD2
J: TRBJ2-2
CDR3: ASSLGTSGAVGELF

V: TRBV19
D: -
J: TRBJ1-6
CDR3: ASSIAGSNSPLH

V: TRBV12-5
D: -
J: TRBJ1-1
CDR3: ASGLTPKVARWVGF

V: TRBV4-3
D: -
J: TRBJ2-1
CDR3: ASSQEASSYNEQF

V: TRBV20-1
D: -
J: TRBJ1-1
CDR3: SASRNTEAF

V: TRBV6-2/TRBV6-3
D: -
J: TRBJ1-2
CDR3: ASSYSTQTIYGYT